These 10 T cell receptor beta chains came from one sample sequenced in a study of graft-versus-host responses after intestinal transplantation (dated by TCRdb to the early 2020s). Libraries came from the immunoSEQ multiplex PCR assay. The source is immuneACCESS, and TCRdb retained only in-frame sequences with V and J called. Part of the clones is not carried over; for the studies checked, unresolved V genes explain less than half of this, and the remainder is unexplained. This sample holds about 88,000 clones; roughly 93% were observed only once. The ten biggest clones cover more than 0.15% of the sample. The time point label, read with the paper, signifies: cells obtained before transplantation from donor or recipient. Their recognized antigens are unknown. The sequenced sample was unstimulated CD4+ T cells sorted from spleen or lymph node cells, obtained before transplant. The receptors derive from a human donor who was the organ donor for an intestinal transplant.

This rearrangement joins TRBV5-1 to TRBJ1-4; the D is unclear. The germline V and J ends were trimmed by 2 bases and 6 bases, with 11 bases remaining between them. Germline CDR1 SGHRS, CDR2 YFSETQ. There are 14 residues in the CDR3. CDR3 bases: TGCGCCAGCAGCTTCGGGGTTGAGTATGAAAAACTGTTTTTT. Protein product: CASSFGVEYEKLFF.

The V call is TRBV5-6, the J call TRBJ2-2; the D is unclear. CDR3 length: 17 residues. Per germline, CDR1 SGHDT and CDR2 YYEEEE. Deletions cut 4 bases from V and 0 bases from J, with 16 bases between. Written as DNA, the CDR3 is TGTGCCAGCAGCCAAGAGTTTGGTGTAGCGAACACCGGGGAGCTGTTTTTT. Amino acids: CASSQEFGVANTGELFF.

This clone was observed a few times. The CDR3 DNA reads as TGTGCCAGCAGCTTAGTTAGCGGGGGGTCGAGCTCCTACAATGAGCAGTTCTTC. Protein sequence: CASSLVSGGSSSYNEQFF. V gene TRBV7-2 combines with J gene TRBJ2-1; 10 nucleotides agree with TRBD2. CDR3 size: 18 residues. V was clipped by 1 base and J by 0 bases; unmatched bases: 6. The germline CDR1 and CDR2 sequences are SGHTA and FQGNSA. The whole variable domain, remainder taken from reference TRBV7-2 and TRBJ2-1, is GAGVSQSPSNKVTEKGKDVELRCDPISGHTALYWYRQSLGQGLEFLIYFQGNSAPDKSGLPSDRFSAERTGGSVSTLTIQRTQQEDSAVYLCASSLVSGGSSSYNEQFFGPGTRLTVL.

The gene calls are TRBV6-5 and TRBJ2-2; possibly TRBD2 for D (6 bases). The length of the CDR3 is 15 residues. Germline CDR1 reads MNHEY; CDR2 reads SVGAGI. V lost 4 bases, J lost 3 bases, and 12 bases lay in between. Here the CDR3 DNA reads TGTGCCAGCAGTTTCTTGGGGGGTTACACCGGGGAGCTGTTTTTT. It yields the protein CASSFLGGYTGELFF.

This rearrangement joins TRBV5-1 to TRBJ2-3; the D gene could be TRBD1 or TRBD2 (6 bases each). CDR3 length: 20 amino acids. With 2 bases removed from V and 7 bases from J, the gap between germline ends came to 32 bases. The V gene's germline CDR1 is SGHRS and CDR2 YFSETQ. The CDR3 coding sequence is TGCGCCAGCAGCTTAACGCCGGGGGCAGCTCCTCCGGCAGGGACGAATACGCAGTATTTT. Amino acids: CASSLTPGAAPPAGTNTQYF.

This sequence joins TRBV10-3 and TRBJ1-5; 9 bases match TRBD1. Unmatched junction bases numbered 11, after V lost 5 bases and J lost 3 bases. The CDR3 covers 17 residues. The germline CDR1 and CDR2 sequences are ENHRY and SYGVKD. The CDR3 DNA is TGTGCCATCAGTAGAGAAATAGGACAGGGGTTCAATCAGCCCCAGCATTTT. Translation: CAISREIGQGFNQPQHF.

The chain recombines TRBV28 with TRBJ1-5, with TRBD1 matching 7 bases. Germline trimming cut 2 bases from V and 7 bases from J; bases unmatched to any gene: 5. Looked up from germline, CDR1 is MDHEN and CDR2 is SYDVKM. CDR3 length: 14 amino acids. The CDR3 DNA is TGTGCCAGCAGTTTAGACAGGGTGGACCAGCCCCAGCATTTT. As protein: CASSLDRVDQPQHF.

This chain links TRBV7-9 with TRBJ1-1; the D is unclear. This CDR3 spans 16 amino acids. The germline gives CDR1 SEHNR, CDR2 FQNEAQ (reference sequence). V shed 5 bases and J shed 1 base, with 17 bases lying between them. CDR3 nucleotides: TGTGCCAGCAGCCCCGAAATAGGACGTCAGAACACTGAAGCTTTCTTT. Encoded protein: CASSPEIGRQNTEAFF.

The genes are TRBV18 and TRBJ1-1; no clear D gene. Germline V gene lookup returns CDR1 KGHSH and CDR2 LQKENI. The CDR3 is made up of 16 amino acids. Deletions cut 3 bases from V and 0 bases from J, with 14 bases between. CDR3 sequence: CASSPEMGLMNTEAFF. The CDR3 DNA reads as TGTGCCAGCTCACCGGAAATGGGCCTGATGAACACTGAAGCTTTCTTT.

The chain couples TRBV6-5 to TRBJ1-6; D gene ambiguous. Per the germline V gene, CDR1 is MNHEY and CDR2 is SVGAGI. V shed 6 bases and J shed 7 bases, with 16 bases lying between them. The CDR3 has 15 amino acids. Written as DNA, the CDR3 is TGTGCCAGCAGCGACCGTTGGACGACAAATTCACCCCTCCACTTT. Protein product: CASSDRWTTNSPLHF.